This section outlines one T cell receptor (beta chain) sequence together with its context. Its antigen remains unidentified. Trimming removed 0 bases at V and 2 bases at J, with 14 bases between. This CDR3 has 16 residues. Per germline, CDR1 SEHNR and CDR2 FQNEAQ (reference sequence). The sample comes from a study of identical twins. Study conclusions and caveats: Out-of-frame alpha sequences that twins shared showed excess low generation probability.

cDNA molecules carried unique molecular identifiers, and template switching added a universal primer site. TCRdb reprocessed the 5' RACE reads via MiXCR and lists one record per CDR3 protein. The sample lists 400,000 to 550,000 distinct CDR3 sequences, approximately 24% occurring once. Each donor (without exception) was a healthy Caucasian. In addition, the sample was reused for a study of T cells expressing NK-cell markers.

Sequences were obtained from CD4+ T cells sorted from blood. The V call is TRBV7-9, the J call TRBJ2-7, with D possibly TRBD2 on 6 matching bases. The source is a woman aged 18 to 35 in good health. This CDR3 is CASSLALGPGAYEQYF. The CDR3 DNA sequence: TGTGCCAGCAGCTTAGCGCTGGGACCGGGAGCCTACGAGCAGTACTTC.